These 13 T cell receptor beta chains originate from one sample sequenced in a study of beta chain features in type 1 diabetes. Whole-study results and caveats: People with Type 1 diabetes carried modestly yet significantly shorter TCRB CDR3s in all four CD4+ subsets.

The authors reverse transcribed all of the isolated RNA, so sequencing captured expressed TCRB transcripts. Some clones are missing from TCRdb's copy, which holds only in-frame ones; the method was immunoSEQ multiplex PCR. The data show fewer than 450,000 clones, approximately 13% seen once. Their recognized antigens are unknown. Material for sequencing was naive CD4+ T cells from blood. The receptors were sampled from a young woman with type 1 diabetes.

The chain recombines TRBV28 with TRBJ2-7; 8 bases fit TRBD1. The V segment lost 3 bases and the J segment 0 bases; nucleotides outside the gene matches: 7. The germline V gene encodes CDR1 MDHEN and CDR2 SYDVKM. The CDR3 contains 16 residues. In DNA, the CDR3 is TGTGCCAGCAGTTTGTGGGACAGGCCCAACTCCTACGAGCAGTACTTC. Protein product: CASSLWDRPNSYEQYF.

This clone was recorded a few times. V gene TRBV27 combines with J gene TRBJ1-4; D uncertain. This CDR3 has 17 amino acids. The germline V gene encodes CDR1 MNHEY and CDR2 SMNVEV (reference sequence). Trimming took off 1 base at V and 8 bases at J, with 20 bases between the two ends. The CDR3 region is CASSLFGMVGEGEKLFF. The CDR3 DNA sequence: TGTGCCAGCAGTTTATTCGGGATGGTCGGCGAAGGGGAAAAACTGTTTTTT.

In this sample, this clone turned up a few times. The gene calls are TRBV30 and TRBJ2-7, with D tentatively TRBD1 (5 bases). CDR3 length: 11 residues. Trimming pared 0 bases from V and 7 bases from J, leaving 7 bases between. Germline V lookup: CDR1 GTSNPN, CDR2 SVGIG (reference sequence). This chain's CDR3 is CAWSVGAEQYF. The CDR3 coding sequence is TGTGCCTGGAGTGTAGGGGCGGAGCAGTACTTC.

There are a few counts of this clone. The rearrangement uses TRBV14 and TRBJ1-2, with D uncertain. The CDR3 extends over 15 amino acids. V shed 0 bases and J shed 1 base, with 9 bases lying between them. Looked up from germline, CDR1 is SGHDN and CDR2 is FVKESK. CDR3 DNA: TGTGCCAGCAGCCAAGATCTACGGGTTAACTATGGCTACACCTTC. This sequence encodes CASSQDLRVNYGYTF.

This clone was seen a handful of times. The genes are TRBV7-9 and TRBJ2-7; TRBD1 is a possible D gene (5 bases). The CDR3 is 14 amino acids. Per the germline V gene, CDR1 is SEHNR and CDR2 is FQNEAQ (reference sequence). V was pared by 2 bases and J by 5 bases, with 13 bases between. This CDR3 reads CASSLSWGYDEQYF. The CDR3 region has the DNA TGTGCCAGCAGCTTATCTTGGGGCTATGACGAGCAGTACTTC.

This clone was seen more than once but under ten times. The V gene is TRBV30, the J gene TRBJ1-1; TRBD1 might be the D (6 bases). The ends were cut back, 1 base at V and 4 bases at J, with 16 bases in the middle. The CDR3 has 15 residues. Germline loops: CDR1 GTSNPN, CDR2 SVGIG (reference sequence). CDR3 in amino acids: CAWSGGGARGTEAFF. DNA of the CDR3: TGTGCCTGGAGTGGCGGGGGGGCCCGGGGCACTGAAGCTTTCTTT.

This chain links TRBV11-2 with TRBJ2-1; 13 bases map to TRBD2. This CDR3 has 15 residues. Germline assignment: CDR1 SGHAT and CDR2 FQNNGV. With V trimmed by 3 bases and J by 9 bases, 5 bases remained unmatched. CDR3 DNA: TGTGCCAGCAGCTTCGGGACTAGCGGGACGAGTGAGCAGTTCTTC. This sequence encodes CASSFGTSGTSEQFF.

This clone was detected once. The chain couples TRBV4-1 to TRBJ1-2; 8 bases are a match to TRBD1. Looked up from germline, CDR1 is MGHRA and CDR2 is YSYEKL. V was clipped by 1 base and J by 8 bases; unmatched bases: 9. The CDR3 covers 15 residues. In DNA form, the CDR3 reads TGCGCCAGCAGCCAAGTAGGACAGGGTAGGCTCGGCTACACCTTC. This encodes CASSQVGQGRLGYTF.

CDR3 DNA: TGTGCTAGTGGGGAGTACACTGAAGCTTTCTTT. Translation gives CASGEYTEAFF. V and J are TRBV12-5 and TRBJ1-1; D not resolved. Germline CDR1 is LGHNT and CDR2 is FRNRAP. V was clipped by 6 bases and J by 3 bases, with 5 bases between them. The CDR3 runs to 11 residues.

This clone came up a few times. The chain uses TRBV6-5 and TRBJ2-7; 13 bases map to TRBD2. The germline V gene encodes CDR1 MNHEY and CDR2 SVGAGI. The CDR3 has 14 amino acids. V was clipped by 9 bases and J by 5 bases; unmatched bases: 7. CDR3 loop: CASRWTSGSNEQYF. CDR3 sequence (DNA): TGTGCCAGTCGGTGGACTAGCGGGAGTAACGAGCAGTACTTC.

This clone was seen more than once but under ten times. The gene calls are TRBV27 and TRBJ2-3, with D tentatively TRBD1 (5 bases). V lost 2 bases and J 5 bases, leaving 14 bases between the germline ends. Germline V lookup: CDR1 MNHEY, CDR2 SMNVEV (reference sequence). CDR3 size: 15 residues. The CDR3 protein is CASSLVQGREDTQYF. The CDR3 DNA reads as TGTGCCAGCAGTTTAGTTCAGGGTAGGGAAGATACGCAGTATTTT.

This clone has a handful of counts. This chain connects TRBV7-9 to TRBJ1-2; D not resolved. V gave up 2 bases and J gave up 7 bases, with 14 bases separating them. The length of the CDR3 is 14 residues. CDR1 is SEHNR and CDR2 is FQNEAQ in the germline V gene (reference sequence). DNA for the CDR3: TGTGCCAGCAGCTTATCTAACGCCGCTGGTGGCTACACCTTC. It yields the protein CASSLSNAAGGYTF. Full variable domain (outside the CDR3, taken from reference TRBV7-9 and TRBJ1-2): DTGVSQNPRHKITKRGQNVTFRCDPISEHNRLYWYRQTLGQGPEFLTYFQNEAQLEKSRLLSDRFSAERPKGSFSTLEIQRTEQGDSAMYLCASSLSNAAGGYTFGSGTRLTVV.

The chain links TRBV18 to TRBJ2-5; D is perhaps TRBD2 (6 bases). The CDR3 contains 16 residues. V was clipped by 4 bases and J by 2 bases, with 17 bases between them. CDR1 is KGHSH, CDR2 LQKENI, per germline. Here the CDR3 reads CASSLLASASQETQYF. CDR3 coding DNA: TGTGCCAGCTCACTCCTGGCTAGCGCATCTCAAGAGACCCAGTACTTC. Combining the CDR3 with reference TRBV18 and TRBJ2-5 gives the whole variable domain NAGVMQNPRHLVRRRGQEARLRCSPMKGHSHVYWYRQLPEEGLKFMVYLQKENIIDESGMPKERFSAEFPKEGPSILRIQQVVRGDSAAYFCASSLLASASQETQYFGPGTRLLVL.